The clone carrying this T cell receptor (beta chain) was seen at least ten times. What it binds is not known. TCRdb recomputed clones from the PCR reads via MiXCR. Altogether about 22,000 clones are present, about 14% being singletons, with the ten largest covering roughly 14%. These data belong to a study of metastatic and nonmetastatic thyroid tumors. Study as a whole: Peripheral blood and tumor or nodule samples from malignant and benign thyroid patients were compared. Points from the study as a whole: Relative to benign nodules, malignant thyroid tumors were reportedly characterized by significantly elevated TCR beta diversity in blood and tumor.

All patients were treatment-naive before thyroid surgery. CDR1 and CDR2 (germline): SNHLY, FYNNEI. This CDR3 contains 14 residues. Trimming removed 8 bases from V and 4 bases from J, with 14 bases in between. Sample: tumor tissue. The clonotype was recovered from a female donor with papillary thyroid cancer or a benign thyroid nodule (not recorded which). Some clones in this sample may be carry-over from other donors' samples. V usage is TRBV2 and J usage is TRBJ2-2; a weak D match, TRBD1 (7 bases). In nucleotides, the CDR3 is TGTGCCAGCCGAGAGGAGGGGGCCACCGGGGAGCTGTTTTTT. It specifies CASREEGATGELFF.